Presented here are 8 T cell receptor beta chains from one specimen sequenced in a study of vaccination and CD4 T cells after COVID-19. Cultured CD4+ T cells had their DNA profiled by the Oncomine TCR Beta short-read assay. TCRdb ran MiXCR on the PCR reads and lists one entry per CDR3 protein. The data contain under 25,000 distinct CDR3 sequences, 26% of them seen just once; the ten biggest clones take up 11%. Treatment meaning: approximately nine-day PBMC culture with coronavirus spike peptide pools or control peptides (ViraFEST assay). These TCRs' antigens remain unknown. The source material was cultured CD4+ T cells from blood. The receptors were gathered from a human donor with COVID-19.

This chain connects TRBV7-6 to TRBJ1-1; no reliable D call. Germline CDR1 is SGHVS and CDR2 is FNYEAQ. This CDR3 is 15 amino acids long. Trimming left V 0 bases short and J 0 bases short, with 8 bases between. CDR3: CASSLAEGLNTEAFF. CDR3 DNA: TGTGCCAGCAGCTTAGCGGAAGGACTGAACACTGAAGCTTTCTTT.

This clonotype has more than one count but fewer than ten. The chain combines TRBV7-2 with TRBJ1-2; D is ambiguous. The germline gives CDR1 SGHTA, CDR2 FQGNSA. The CDR3 contains 16 residues. V was trimmed by 5 bases and J by 0 bases, leaving 16 bases between them. CDR3 region: CASSLGPTTANYGYTF. The CDR3 DNA reads TGTGCCAGCAGCCTCGGGCCCACAACTGCTAACTATGGCTACACCTTC.

In its sample, this clonotype was seen a few times. CDR3 sequence (DNA): TGTGCCATCAGTGAGTCGAGTGGGACAGCCAAAGAGACCCAGTACTTC. Protein: CAISESSGTAKETQYF. The V gene is TRBV10-3, the J gene TRBJ2-5; 7 positions match TRBD1. V lost 0 bases, J lost 3 bases, and 7 bases stayed unmatched. Per the germline V gene, CDR1 is ENHRY and CDR2 is SYGVKD. CDR3 length equals 16 residues.

To note about this clonotype: One junction end disagrees with the germline gene, perhaps due to a read error. The gene calls are TRBV7-9 and TRBJ2-5; no clear D gene. The CDR3 runs 13 residues. Germline V gene lookup returns CDR1 SEHNR and CDR2 FQNEAQ (reference sequence). CDR3 DNA sequence: TGTGCCAACAGCTTCGCCGGGCAAGAGACCCAGTACTTC. Translated: CANSFAGQETQYF.

The V and J genes are TRBV6-2 or TRBV6-3 and TRBJ1-5; D uncertain. Trimming removed 5 bases from V and 1 base from J, with 9 bases in between. This CDR3 is 14 amino acids long. Germline V lookup: CDR1 MNHEY, CDR2 SVGEGT. CDR3 amino acids: CASSRDGSNQPQHF. The CDR3 DNA reads as TGTGCCAGCAGTAGAGACGGCAGCAATCAGCCCCAGCATTTT.

By sample share, this clonotype is medium-sized. V gene TRBV11-2 combines with J gene TRBJ2-5, with 7 bases identical to TRBD2. J lost 2 bases, V lost 2 bases, and 5 bases had no gene match. The CDR3 covers 15 residues. Germline V lookup: CDR1 SGHAT, CDR2 FQNNGV. The CDR3 region is CASSLSAGRQETQYF. The DNA for the CDR3 is TGTGCCAGCAGCTTATCAGCGGGGAGACAAGAGACCCAGTACTTC.

The CDR3 here is CASALLIPKSPLHF. CDR3 DNA: TGTGCCAGTGCGCTTTTGATCCCCAAATCACCCCTCCACTTT. V and J are TRBV19 and TRBJ1-6; D is undetermined. This CDR3 has 14 residues. Trimming removed 8 bases at V and 10 bases at J, with 18 bases between. Germline-derived CDR1 and CDR2 are LNHDA and SQIVND (reference sequence).

The rearrangement links TRBV12-3 or TRBV12-4 to TRBJ1-2; 7 positions match TRBD1. The trim removed 8 bases at V and 9 bases at J, leaving 12 bases unmatched. There are 13 residues in the CDR3. The CDR3 loop is CASVGSGGSSYTF. DNA of the CDR3: TGTGCCAGCGTAGGATCAGGGGGGAGTAGCTACACCTTC.